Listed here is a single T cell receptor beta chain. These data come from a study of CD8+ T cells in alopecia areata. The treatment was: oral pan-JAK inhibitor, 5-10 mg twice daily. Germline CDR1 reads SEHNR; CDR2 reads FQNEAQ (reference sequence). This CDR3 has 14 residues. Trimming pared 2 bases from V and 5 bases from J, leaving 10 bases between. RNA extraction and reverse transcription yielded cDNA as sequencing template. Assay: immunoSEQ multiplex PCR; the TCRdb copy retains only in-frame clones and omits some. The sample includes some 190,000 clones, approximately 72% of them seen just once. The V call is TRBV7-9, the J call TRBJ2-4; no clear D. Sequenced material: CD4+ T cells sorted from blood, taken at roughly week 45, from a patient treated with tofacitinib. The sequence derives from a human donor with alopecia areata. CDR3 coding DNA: TGTGCCAGCAGCTTACGGACGAACGAAAACATTCAGTACTTC. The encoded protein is CASSLRTNENIQYF.